The clone carrying this TCR beta chain was seen at least ten times. Its antigen is currently unknown. This entry comes from a study of response to subunit inactivated influenza vaccine. Whole-study results and caveats: Each seasonal flu vaccination may recruit only limited new T cells, authors suggested.

The CDR3 has 13 amino acids. Looked up from germline, CDR1 is GTSNPN and CDR2 is SVGIG (reference sequence). Trimming took off 5 bases at V and 0 bases at J, with 10 bases between the two ends. TCRdb independently ran MiXCR on the RT-PCR reads; one entry per CDR3 protein. This table holds just over 300,000 distinct CDR3 sequences, 20% to 25% found once. The V and J genes are TRBV30 and TRBJ1-1; unclear D gene. The sequence was collected from a man aged 45 to 70 who received an inactivated influenza vaccine. Sequenced material: PBMCs from blood, taken 21 months after vaccination. The CDR3 loop is CAWDPKLNTEAFF. The CDR3 DNA sequence: TGTGCCTGGGACCCTAAACTGAACACTGAAGCTTTCTTT.